This entry lists 4 T cell receptor beta chains sequenced from one sample in a study of control samples from healthy donors and cancer patients. The protocol was immunoSEQ multiplex PCR, while the TCRdb copy is restricted to in-frame clones and leaves out a portion. The sample has tens of thousands of clones, 88% seen once. Material: blood. All receptors come from a man aged 50-60 years in good health.

V usage is TRBV11-3 and J usage is TRBJ2-1; tentatively, D is TRBD2 (6 bases). The CDR3 contains 13 residues. CDR1 and CDR2 (germline): SGHNT, YENEEA. Deletions cut 4 bases from V and 6 bases from J, with 10 bases between. The CDR3 sequence: CASSSRDFNEQFF. In DNA, the CDR3 is TGTGCCAGCAGCTCCCGGGACTTCAATGAGCAGTTCTTC.

The genes are TRBV6-2 or TRBV6-3 and TRBJ1-6; 8 positions match TRBD1. The CDR3 extends over 15 amino acids. The germline V gene has CDR1 MNHEY and CDR2 SVGEGT. With V trimmed by 5 bases and J by 9 bases, 9 bases remained unmatched. CDR3: CASSQSQGAASPLHF. The CDR3 nucleotides read TGTGCCAGCAGTCAAAGTCAGGGGGCAGCTTCACCCCTCCACTTT.

This chain uses TRBV4-3 with TRBJ2-2; D gene uncertain. V lost 1 base, J lost 3 bases, and 6 bases lay in between. Germline V gives CDR1 LGHNA, CDR2 YSLEER. CDR3 length: 14 amino acids. The CDR3, as DNA: TGCGCCAGCAGCCAAGCCCCTTACACCGGGGAGCTGTTTTTT. Protein product: CASSQAPYTGELFF.

This CDR3 reads CASSPDRTFNYGYTF. The CDR3 DNA is TGTGCCAGCAGCCCGGACAGGACTTTTAACTATGGCTACACCTTC. The J gene is TRBJ1-2, the V gene TRBV14; 7 bases fit TRBD1. Germline trimming cut 4 bases from V and 1 base from J; bases unmatched to any gene: 6. The CDR3 is 15 amino acids. CDR1 is SGHDN and CDR2 is FVKESK in the germline V gene.